This TCR beta chain was sequenced in a study of cytomegalovirus exposure and HLA in healthy donors. Overall study results and limits: For presence/absence analyses, sequencing depth was assumed to be roughly uniform across donors.

Use of 60 Vbeta and 13 Jbeta primers characterized the PCR. Assay used: immunoSEQ multiplex PCR; TCRdb lists only in-frame clones, some missing. The sample lists 75,000 to 95,000 clones; over 60% were seen once. The CDR3 is 14 residues long. Trimming at V came to 1 base and at J to 3 bases, leaving 2 bases not matched to a gene. Per the germline V gene, CDR1 is SGHVS and CDR2 is FQNEAQ. As concerns this clone: Its antigen is currently unknown.

The origin of this receptor is a woman aged 45-65 years in good health and CMV-seropositive. Sequences were obtained from PBMCs. The chain is built from TRBV7-8 and TRBJ1-1, with 7 bases identical to TRBD1. The CDR3 sequence is CASSLGDSYTEAFF. DNA for the CDR3: TGTGCCAGCAGCTTAGGGGACAGCTACACTGAAGCTTTCTTT.